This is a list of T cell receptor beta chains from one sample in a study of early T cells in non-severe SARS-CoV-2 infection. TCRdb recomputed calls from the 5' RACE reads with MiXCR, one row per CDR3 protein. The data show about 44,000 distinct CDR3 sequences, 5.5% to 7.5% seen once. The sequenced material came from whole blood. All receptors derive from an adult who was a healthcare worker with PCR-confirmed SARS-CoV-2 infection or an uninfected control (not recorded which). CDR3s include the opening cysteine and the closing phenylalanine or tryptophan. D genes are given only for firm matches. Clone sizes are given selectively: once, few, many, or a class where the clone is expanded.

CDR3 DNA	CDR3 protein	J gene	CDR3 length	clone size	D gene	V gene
TGTGCCTGGAATCTACGGGGGGGCCAAGAGACCCAGTACTTC	CAWNLRGGQETQYF	TRBJ2-5	14	few	TRBD2	TRBV30
TGTGCCAGCAGCGGGACAGGGCCCACCCAAGAGACCCAGTACTTC	CASSGTGPTQETQYF	TRBJ2-5	15	few	TRBD1	TRBV7-9
TGCGCCAGGGTGCTTGGGGATACGCAGTATTTT	CARVLGDTQYF	TRBJ2-3	11	.	.	TRBV5-1
TGTGCCAGCAGCTCCGGGACAGGGGCCTATAATTCACCCCTCCACTTT	CASSSGTGAYNSPLHF	TRBJ1-6	16	many	TRBD1	TRBV27
TGTGCCAGCAGCCAAGACGGAGGGGGCAATCAGCCCCAGCATTTT	CASSQDGGGNQPQHF	TRBJ1-5	15	.	.	TRBV3-1
TGCGCCAGCAGCTTTTCTCAGCGGGGGATGTACGAGCAGTACTTC	CASSFSQRGMYEQYF	TRBJ2-7	15	many	TRBD2	TRBV5-1
TGTGCCAGCAGTGAAGGACAGGGGCTTGGCTACACCTTC	CASSEGQGLGYTF	TRBJ1-2	13	.	TRBD1	TRBV6-4
TGTGCCAGCAGCTCCATGGACAGCTACAATGAGCAGTTCTTC	CASSSMDSYNEQFF	TRBJ2-1	14	many	.	TRBV11-1
TGTGCCAGCAGTGTCGGGACAGTAACTCTAAAGACTGAAGCTTTCTTT	CASSVGTVTLKTEAFF	TRBJ1-1	16	many	TRBD1	TRBV6-1
TGCAGTGCTAGGGGAGACGCGCGGGGGTTGGGAGAGACCCAGTACTTC	CSARGDARGLGETQYF	TRBJ2-5	16	many	TRBD2	TRBV20-1
TGTGCCAGCCCTAACAAGGCCCGGCCCAAAATGATCTGGGAGCAGTTCTTC	CASPNKARPKMIWEQFF	TRBJ2-1	17	many	.	TRBV28
TGTGCCAGCAGCTCCTACAGGGGGCCCGCGGCCAACGTCCTGACTTTC	CASSSYRGPAANVLTF	TRBJ2-6	16	.	TRBD1	TRBV7-6
TGTGCCAGCAGTCCCGGGGGGGCAATGAACACTGAAGCTTTCTTT	CASSPGGAMNTEAFF	TRBJ1-1	15	.	.	TRBV7-9
TGTGCCAGCAGCTTCGGTCCTAGCGGGACAGATACGCAGTATTTT	CASSFGPSGTDTQYF	TRBJ2-3	15	few	TRBD2	TRBV7-9
TGCGCCAGCAGCTCCGGACAGGGATACGAGCAGTACTTC	CASSSGQGYEQYF	TRBJ2-7	13	.	TRBD1	TRBV5-1
TGTGCCAGTAGTTCGTACGGGACAGCTGATGGCTACACCTTC	CASSSYGTADGYTF	TRBJ1-2	14	many	TRBD1	TRBV19
TGTGCCAGCAGCTTGGCCCTAGGGGCTAGCACAGATACGCAGTATTTT	CASSLALGASTDTQYF	TRBJ2-3	16	many	.	TRBV5-4
TGCAGTGCTAGTAGGCCAGGGATAACCACAGATACGCAGTATTTT	CSASRPGITTDTQYF	TRBJ2-3	15	few	.	TRBV20-1
TGCAGCTCCTCGGGTTTGCGGGGGGAGGATACGCAGTATTTT	CSSSGLRGEDTQYF	TRBJ2-3	14	many	TRBD2	TRBV20-1
TGCGCCAGCAGCCAATCGGACATCGGGGGCACTGAAGCTTTCTTT	CASSQSDIGGTEAFF	TRBJ1-1	15	many	.	TRBV5-1
TGTGCCAGCAGCATCGGACAGGGATGGACAGATACGCAGTATTTT	CASSIGQGWTDTQYF	TRBJ2-3	15	many	TRBD1	TRBV7-2
TGTGCCAGCAGCTTCGCCCCCTTAAGGGAGACCCAGTACTTC	CASSFAPLRETQYF	TRBJ2-5	14	many	.	TRBV11-2
TGTGCCAGCAGATCGCGCAGGGGAGATCGGAATTCACCCCTCCACTTT	CASRSRRGDRNSPLHF	TRBJ1-6	16	.	.	TRBV6-5
TGTGCCAGCTCACTCGCAGACAGCTCTTATGGCTACACCTTC	CASSLADSSYGYTF	TRBJ1-2	14	many	.	TRBV18
TGTGCCAGCAGCACCACAGGGAGCTATTACGAGCAGTACTTC	CASSTTGSYYEQYF	TRBJ2-7	14	.	.	TRBV11-2
TGTGCCAGCAGTGAAGGGACAGGACAACCCTACGAGCAGTACTTC	CASSEGTGQPYEQYF	TRBJ2-7	15	many	TRBD1	TRBV6-1
TGTGCCATCAGGCCTGGACCGATGAAGTACAATGAGCAGTTCTTC	CAIRPGPMKYNEQFF	TRBJ2-1	15	many	.	TRBV10-3
TGTGCCAGCAGCTTCGGGACTCCCCCTGATACGCAGTATTTT	CASSFGTPPDTQYF	TRBJ2-3	14	many	.	TRBV5-5
TGTGCCAGCACCCCCGCCCCGGGACAGCTTAACACTGAAGCTTTCTTT	CASTPAPGQLNTEAFF	TRBJ1-1	16	.	TRBD1	TRBV6-1
TGTGCCAGCAGTTTGGGGACAGGGGACTATGGCTACACCTTC	CASSLGTGDYGYTF	TRBJ1-2	14	many	TRBD1	TRBV28
TGCAGCGTTCTGCCAGGTGGCACAGATACGCAGTATTTT	CSVLPGGTDTQYF	TRBJ2-3	13	many	.	TRBV29-1
TGTGCCAGCAGCACAGGACTAGCGGGGTCCACAGATACGCAGTATTTT	CASSTGLAGSTDTQYF	TRBJ2-3	16	few	TRBD2	TRBV7-2
TGTGCCAGCACCGCCGAGATCCCTAACGAGCAGTACTTC	CASTAEIPNEQYF	TRBJ2-7	13	few	.	TRBV6-6
TGTGCCAGCAGCGTAGAGATTAGCGGGGGCCCGCCCTACAATGAGCAGTTCTTC	CASSVEISGGPPYNEQFF	TRBJ2-1	18	few	TRBD2	TRBV9
TGTGCCAGCAGTGAGGCTAGGGATGAGCAGTTCTTC	CASSEARDEQFF	TRBJ2-1	12	.	.	TRBV6-1
TGTGCCAGCAGCCGCGGGACAGGGTACTACGAGCAGTACTTC	CASSRGTGYYEQYF	TRBJ2-7	14	many	TRBD1	TRBV7-2